The 31 T cell receptor beta chains listed next were all sequenced from one sample in a study of early T cells in non-severe SARS-CoV-2 infection. TCRdb called the 5' RACE reads again in MiXCR, with one record for every CDR3 protein. The sample records about 46,000 distinct CDR3 sequences, almost 5.5% being singletons. Sequencing was performed on whole blood, taken at baseline. These receptors were taken from an adult who was a healthcare worker with PCR-confirmed SARS-CoV-2 infection or an uninfected control (not recorded which).

In its sample, this clonotype was seen many times. The CDR3 sequence is CSARQLGQSNYGYTF. As DNA, the CDR3 is TGCAGTGCTAGACAACTGGGACAGTCTAACTATGGCTACACCTTC. The chain is built from TRBV20-1 and TRBJ1-2; 7 nucleotides line up with TRBD1. V lost 2 bases to trimming and J lost 0 bases; unmatched junction nucleotides: 6. The CDR3 has 15 amino acids. Germline V CDR1 and CDR2: DFQATT, SNEGSKA (reference sequence).

This clonotype was counted many times. This rearrangement joins TRBV7-9 to TRBJ2-5; D tentatively reads TRBD1 or TRBD2 (5 bases each). V was cut by 4 bases and J by 1 base, with 7 bases left in between. The CDR3 consists of 13 residues. Germline V lookup: CDR1 SEHNR, CDR2 FQNEAQ (reference sequence). The CDR3 loop is CASSSGAQETQYF. DNA for the CDR3: TGTGCCAGCAGCTCCGGGGCCCAAGAGACCCAGTACTTC.

This clonotype appeared many times. The rearrangement uses TRBV14 and TRBJ1-2; D not resolved. The CDR3 sequence is 14 residues long. Trimming pared 0 bases from V and 0 bases from J, leaving 5 bases between. In germline, CDR1 is SGHDN, CDR2 FVKESK. CDR3 residues: CASSQDTANYGYTF. The CDR3 nucleotides read TGTGCCAGCAGCCAAGACACAGCTAACTATGGCTACACCTTC.

In its sample, this clonotype was seen many times. The rearrangement uses TRBV6-5 and TRBJ2-7; D is perhaps TRBD1 or TRBD2 (6 bases each). Trimming took 5 bases from V and 2 from J, leaving 16 bases between them. Germline V lookup: CDR1 MNHEY, CDR2 SVGAGI. The CDR3 runs 15 residues. In nucleotides, the CDR3 is TGTGCCAGCAGTAAGGGGGGACCTGGAGCCTACGAGCAGTACTTC. Protein product: CASSKGGPGAYEQYF.

This clonotype was observed at least ten times. The V gene is TRBV6-2 or TRBV6-3, the J gene TRBJ2-3; TRBD2 aligns across 7 bases. V trimming: 4 bases; J trimming: 5 bases; junction bases outside the gene matches: 15. Germline V gene lookup returns CDR1 MNHEY and CDR2 SVGEGT. The CDR3 has 17 amino acids. The CDR3 nucleotides read TGTGCCAGCAGTTCCCCTCTGTGGCGGGAGTCGAGAGATACGCAGTATTTT. This codes for CASSSPLWRESRDTQYF.

V gene TRBV7-2 combines with J gene TRBJ2-7, with unresolved D. The CDR3 extends over 13 amino acids. Per the germline V gene, CDR1 is SGHTA and CDR2 is FQGNSA. V lost 5 bases to trimming and J lost 6 bases, with 14 bases between them. The CDR3 DNA reads TGTGCCAGCAGCCCGCGGATGGACGGCGAGCAGTACTTC. Protein sequence: CASSPRMDGEQYF.

This clonotype was observed many times. CDR3 nucleotides: TGCAGTGCTACAATTCAAGAGACCCAGTACTTC. Encoded protein: CSATIQETQYF. This chain joins TRBV20-1 and TRBJ2-5; no clear D. The CDR3 contains 11 residues. Germline lookup yields CDR1 DFQATT and CDR2 SNEGSKA (reference sequence). Trimming stripped 4 bases from V and 2 bases from J, with 5 bases between.

This clonotype was recorded many times. The V call is TRBV7-9, the J call TRBJ2-1, with D possibly being TRBD2 (5 bases). This CDR3 has 13 amino acids. Germline assignment: CDR1 SEHNR and CDR2 FQNEAQ (reference sequence). Between the trimmed V and J ends, which lost 1 base and 6 bases, there was a span of 7 bases. The CDR3 DNA sequence: TGTGCCAGCAGCTTAGTTGAGGGCAATGAGCAGTTCTTC. Translation: CASSLVEGNEQFF.

This clonotype was seen repeatedly, ten times or more. The V call is TRBV5-5, the J call TRBJ1-2, with 7 bases matching TRBD1. CDR1 SGHKS and CDR2 YYEKEE come from the germline V gene (reference sequence). The CDR3 sequence is 14 residues long. The trim removed 2 bases at V and 14 bases at J, leaving 15 bases unmatched. The CDR3 loop is CASSFYRDSDARTF. The CDR3 DNA sequence: TGTGCCAGCAGCTTCTACCGGGACAGTGACGCGAGGACCTTC.

This clonotype came up many times. The rearrangement links TRBV4-1 to TRBJ1-5, with D perhaps TRBD1 (6 bases). Germline V gene lookup returns CDR1 MGHRA and CDR2 YSYEKL. Trimming removed 0 bases from V and 3 bases from J, with 12 bases in between. This CDR3 region has 16 residues. The CDR3 DNA is TGCGCCAGCAGCCAAGAAGGGGGACGGAACAATCAGCCCCAGCATTTT. It specifies CASSQEGGRNNQPQHF.

This clonotype was detected many times. The rearrangement joins TRBV10-3 to TRBJ2-3; 10 bases match TRBD2. J was trimmed by 4 bases and V by 7 bases; bases with no gene match: 5. The germline CDR1 and CDR2 sequences are ENHRY and SYGVKD. This CDR3 region has 14 residues. CDR3 loop: CAIKASGSADTQYF. CDR3 DNA: TGTGCCATCAAGGCTAGCGGGAGTGCAGATACGCAGTATTTT.

By share, this clonotype ranks as medium-sized (0.01 to 0.1%). CDR3 DNA sequence: TGTGCCAGCAGTGGCCCGGGGAATCAGCCCCAGCATTTT. It specifies CASSGPGNQPQHF. The chain has TRBV25-1 and TRBJ1-5; unclear D gene. Per the germline V gene, CDR1 is MGHDK and CDR2 is SYGVNS. The V and J ends lost 4 bases and 4 bases respectively, with 8 bases between them. This CDR3 has 13 residues.

The CDR3 sequence: CASSDRDTKNIQYF. DNA of the CDR3: TGTGCCAGCAGTGACCGGGACACAAAAAACATTCAGTACTTC. V and J are TRBV28 and TRBJ2-4, with D tentatively TRBD1 (6 bases). Germline CDR1 is MDHEN and CDR2 is SYDVKM. Trimming left V 5 bases short and J 4 bases short, with 12 bases between. The CDR3 loop spans 14 amino acids.

This clonotype was counted many times. The chain links TRBV3-1 to TRBJ2-6; 7 nucleotides line up with TRBD1. Trimming removed 1 base from V and 0 bases from J; junction bases left unmatched: 3. The germline V gene encodes CDR1 LGHDT and CDR2 YNNKEL (reference sequence). The CDR3 is made up of 17 amino acids. Here the CDR3 DNA reads TGTGCCAGCAGCCAAGGGGACAGTAGCTCTGGGGCCAACGTCCTGACTTTC. Protein sequence: CASSQGDSSSGANVLTF.

This clonotype was counted many times. The chain recombines TRBV4-1 with TRBJ2-2; D remains unclear. The germline V and J ends were trimmed by 4 bases and 2 bases, with 11 bases remaining between them. The CDR3 sequence is 15 residues long. Germline lookup yields CDR1 MGHRA and CDR2 YSYEKL. CDR3 nucleotide sequence: TGCGCCAGCAGCCTGATTTTAGATAACACCGGGGAGCTGTTTTTT. Its translation: CASSLILDNTGELFF.

This clonotype has ten or more counts. J is TRBJ1-5 and V is TRBV20-1; D uncertain. CDR1 and CDR2 from the germline V gene are DFQATT and SNEGSKA (reference sequence). Trimming cost V 1 base and J 5 bases, with 9 bases left between them. This CDR3 has 13 residues. As DNA, the CDR3 is TGCAGTGCTAGAGTTAATTTGGATCAGCCCCAGCATTTT. Its protein product is CSARVNLDQPQHF.

In the case of this clonotype: This may be a read error, as it is one base from a much larger clone. Since the CDR3 does not end with the conserved phenylalanine or tryptophan, this likely comes from a read error. This chain joins TRBV2 and TRBJ2-1, with D possibly being TRBD2 (6 bases). V was pared by 7 bases and J by 2 bases, with 12 bases between. The CDR3 consists of 14 residues. Germline V CDR1 and CDR2: SNHLY, FYNNEI. The CDR3 sequence: CASIREFPYNEQFS. The CDR3 region has the DNA TGTGCCAGCATTCGGGAGTTCCCCTACAATGAGCAGTTCTCC.

The rearrangement links TRBV7-9 to TRBJ2-3; D unresolved. Per germline, CDR1 SEHNR and CDR2 FQNEAQ (reference sequence). Trimming shortened V by 5 bases and J by 2 bases, and 14 bases separated the two germline ends. The CDR3 is 15 amino acids. The CDR3 sequence is CASSQLGLYTDTQYF. The CDR3 DNA sequence: TGTGCCAGCAGCCAACTGGGCCTATACACAGATACGCAGTATTTT.

This clonotype was counted many times. V is TRBV27 and J is TRBJ1-2; the D gene is possibly TRBD1 (6 bases). V was pared by 6 bases and J by 6 bases, with 14 bases between. This CDR3 comprises 13 residues. The germline gives CDR1 MNHEY, CDR2 SMNVEV (reference sequence). In DNA, the CDR3 is TGTGCCAGCAGCCCTACAGGGCGAGATGGCTACACCTTC. Protein product: CASSPTGRDGYTF.

This chain connects TRBV10-2 to TRBJ2-1; possibly TRBD1 or TRBD2 for D (6 bases each). Germline values: CDR1 WSHSY, CDR2 SAAADI. This CDR3 contains 17 residues. V was trimmed by 0 bases and J by 6 bases, leaving 18 bases between them. CDR3 DNA sequence: TGCGCCAGCAGTGAGTCGACTGGCGGAGGGGGAACCAATGAGCAGTTCTTC. The encoded protein is CASSESTGGGGTNEQFF.

Within the sample, this clonotype is medium-sized. This sequence joins TRBV2 and TRBJ2-1; D is possibly TRBD1 (5 bases). Germline loops: CDR1 SNHLY, CDR2 FYNNEI. The length of the CDR3 is 14 residues. The V gene lost 7 bases and the J gene lost 4 bases, with 14 bases spanning the gap. CDR3 coding DNA: TGTGCCAGCACTGGGGCAGATTATTACAATGAGCAGTTCTTC. This sequence encodes CASTGADYYNEQFF. The variable domain in full, with the rest retrieved from reference TRBV2 and TRBJ2-1, is EPEVTQTPSHQVTQMGQEVILRCVPISNHLYFYWYRQILGQKVEFLVSFYNNEISEKSEIFDDQFSVERPDGSNFTLKIRSTKLEDSAMYFCASTGADYYNEQFFGPGTRLTVL.

This clonotype occurred a few times. The chain is built from TRBV24-1 and TRBJ2-3, with 9 bases aligning to TRBD1. V lost 3 bases, J lost 4 bases, and 10 bases stayed unmatched. This CDR3 comprises 17 residues. Germline V lookup: CDR1 KGHDR, CDR2 SFDVKD. CDR3 amino acids: CATSDPNPGQGSDTQYF. CDR3 coding DNA: TGTGCCACCAGTGATCCGAACCCGGGACAGGGTTCAGATACGCAGTATTTT.

Many counts were recorded for this clonotype. The rearrangement links TRBV27 to TRBJ2-3, with TRBD2 matching 7 bases. The CDR3 runs 14 residues. Germline CDR1 reads MNHEY; CDR2 reads SMNVEV (reference sequence). V gave up 7 bases and J gave up 0 bases; unmatched junction bases: 4. The DNA of the CDR3 is TGTGCCAGCATGGCGGGAGATAGCACAGATACGCAGTATTTT. This translates into CASMAGDSTDTQYF.

This clonotype has a handful of counts. The V gene is TRBV7-9, the J gene TRBJ2-5; 9 nucleotides align to TRBD1. The length of the CDR3 is 14 residues. Germline loops: CDR1 SEHNR, CDR2 FQNEAQ (reference sequence). V lost 5 bases to trimming and J lost 5 bases; unmatched junction nucleotides: 6. CDR3 coding DNA: TGTGCCAGCAGCGCCGTTGACAGGGGGGAGACCCAGTACTTC. Its translation is CASSAVDRGETQYF.

This clonotype was seen at least ten times. The rearrangement joins TRBV6-5 to TRBJ1-1, with 7 nucleotides matching TRBD1. Germline-derived CDR1 and CDR2 are MNHEY and SVGAGI. V was pared by 6 bases and J by 3 bases, with 4 bases of the junction left unmatched. The CDR3 runs to 13 residues. In DNA, the CDR3 is TGTGCCAGCAGCCTCCAGGGGGACACTGAAGCTTTCTTT. It codes for CASSLQGDTEAFF.

This clonotype was seen repeatedly, ten times or more. The genes are TRBV6-5 and TRBJ2-1; 13 bases agree with TRBD2. This CDR3 is built from 15 residues. V was pared by 6 bases and J by 7 bases, with 6 bases of the junction left unmatched. Germline lookup yields CDR1 MNHEY and CDR2 SVGAGI. The CDR3 loop reads CASRLGLAGVNEQFF. The CDR3 DNA follows: TGTGCCAGCAGGCTAGGACTAGCGGGAGTAAATGAGCAGTTCTTC.

This clonotype was observed many times. This chain connects TRBV27 to TRBJ1-5; no clear D gene. V lost 2 bases and J 4 bases, leaving 9 bases between the germline ends. Looked up from germline, CDR1 is MNHEY and CDR2 is SMNVEV (reference sequence). The CDR3 has 14 amino acids. DNA for the CDR3: TGTGCCAGCAGTTTAGGGGTAGGGAATCAGCCCCAGCATTTT. Amino acid sequence: CASSLGVGNQPQHF.

Many counts were recorded for this clonotype. This chain connects TRBV19 to TRBJ2-1; 8 bases align to TRBD2. Losses at the gene ends were 1 base for V and 6 bases for J; bases not matched to a gene: 8. There are 16 residues in the CDR3. Germline V gene sequence: CDR1 LNHDA, CDR2 SQIVND (reference sequence). CDR3 DNA: TGTGCCAGTAGTATAGTAGGGCTAGCGGGTCGCAATGAGCAGTTCTTC. This gives the protein CASSIVGLAGRNEQFF.

This clonotype was seen ten or more times. This chain uses TRBV7-8 with TRBJ2-7; D gene uncertain. Trimming pared 6 bases from V and 1 base from J, leaving 4 bases between. This CDR3 comprises 11 residues. CDR1 is SGHVS, CDR2 FQNEAQ, per germline. CDR3 in DNA: TGTGCCAGCAGTGATTCCTACGAGCAGTACTTC. Translated, it gives CASSDSYEQYF. Filled out from reference TRBV7-8 and TRBJ2-7, the complete variable domain reads GAGVSQSPRYKVAKRGQDVALRCDPISGHVSLFWYQQALGQGPEFLTYFQNEAQLDKSGLPSDRFFAERPEGSVSTLKIQRTQQEDSAVYLCASSDSYEQYFGPGTRLTVT.

The CDR3 reads CASSDGPENNEQFF. The CDR3 coding sequence is TGTGCCAGCAGTGACGGGCCCGAGAACAATGAGCAGTTCTTC. The rearrangement links TRBV6-4 to TRBJ2-1; D gene uncertain. CDR1 is MRHNA, CDR2 SNTAGT, per germline. Trimming removed 2 bases at V and 5 bases at J, with 10 bases between. This CDR3 is built from 14 residues.

This clonotype was seen repeatedly, ten times or more. This chain joins TRBV30 and TRBJ1-5; 11 bases match TRBD1. The CDR3 covers 13 residues. The germline V gene encodes CDR1 GTSNPN and CDR2 SVGIG (reference sequence). Losses at the gene ends were 5 bases for V and 5 bases for J; bases not matched to a gene: 2. The CDR3 reads CAWGTGGHQPQHF. CDR3 coding DNA: TGTGCCTGGGGGACAGGGGGTCATCAGCCCCAGCATTTT.